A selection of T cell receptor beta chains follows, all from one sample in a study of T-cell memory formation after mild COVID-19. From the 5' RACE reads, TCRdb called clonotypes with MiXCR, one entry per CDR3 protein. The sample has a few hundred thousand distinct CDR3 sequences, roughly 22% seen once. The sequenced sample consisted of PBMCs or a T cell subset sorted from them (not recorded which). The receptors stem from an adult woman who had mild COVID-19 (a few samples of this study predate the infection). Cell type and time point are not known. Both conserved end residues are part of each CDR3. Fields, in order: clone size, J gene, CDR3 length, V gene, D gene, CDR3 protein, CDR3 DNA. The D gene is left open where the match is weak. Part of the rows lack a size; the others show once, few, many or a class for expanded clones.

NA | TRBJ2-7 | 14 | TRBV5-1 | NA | CASSLGLGNYEQYF | TGCGCCAGCAGCTTGGGTTTAGGGAACTACGAGCAGTACTTC
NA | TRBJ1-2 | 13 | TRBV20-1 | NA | CSARDAGRDGYTF | TGCAGTGCTAGAGATGCGGGGAGGGATGGCTACACCTTC
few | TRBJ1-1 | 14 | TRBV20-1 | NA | CSATTVDAGTEAFF | TGCAGTGCCACGACAGTGGACGCGGGCACTGAAGCTTTCTTT
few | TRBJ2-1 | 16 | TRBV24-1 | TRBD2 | CATSDILAGSYNEQFF | TGTGCCACCAGTGATATACTAGCGGGGTCCTACAATGAGCAGTTCTTC
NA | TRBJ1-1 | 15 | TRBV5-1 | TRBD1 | CASSTEQGVLTEAFF | TGCGCCAGCAGCACCGAACAGGGGGTCCTCACTGAAGCTTTCTTT
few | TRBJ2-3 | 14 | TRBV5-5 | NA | CASSLDVAPDTQYF | TGTGCCAGCAGCTTGGACGTCGCCCCAGATACGCAGTATTTT
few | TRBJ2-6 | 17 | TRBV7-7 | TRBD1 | CASSRGQGGAGANVLTF | TGTGCCAGCAGCCGCGGACAGGGGGGGGCTGGGGCCAACGTCCTGACTTTC
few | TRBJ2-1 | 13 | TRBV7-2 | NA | CASSLQGVNEQFF | TGTGCCAGCAGTCTGCAGGGAGTCAATGAGCAGTTCTTC
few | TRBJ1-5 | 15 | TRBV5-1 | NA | CASSREGGSNQPQHF | TGCGCCAGCAGCCGCGAGGGAGGGAGCAATCAGCCCCAGCATTTT
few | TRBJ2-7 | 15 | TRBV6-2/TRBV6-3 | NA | CASKNGGRLNDEQYF | TGTGCCAGCAAGAACGGGGGCAGGTTGAACGACGAGCAGTACTTC
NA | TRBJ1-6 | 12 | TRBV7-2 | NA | CASSQMPSPLHF | TGTGCCAGCAGCCAGATGCCTTCACCCCTCCACTTT
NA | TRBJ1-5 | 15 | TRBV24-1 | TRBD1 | CATSDAGTGNQPQHF | TGTGCCACCAGTGATGCCGGGACAGGGAATCAGCCCCAGCATTTT
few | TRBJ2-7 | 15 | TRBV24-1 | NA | CATSSSGTTRNEQYF | TGTGCCACCAGTTCCTCAGGGACGACGCGCAACGAGCAGTACTTC
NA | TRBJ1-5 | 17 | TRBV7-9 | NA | CASSLGAGVESNQPQHF | TGTGCCAGCAGCTTAGGGGCAGGAGTAGAGAGCAATCAGCCCCAGCATTTT
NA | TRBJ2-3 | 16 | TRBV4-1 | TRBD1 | CASSQRQGFGTDTQYF | TGCGCCAGCAGCCAACGACAGGGATTCGGCACAGATACGCAGTATTTT
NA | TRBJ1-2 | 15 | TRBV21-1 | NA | CASSKGRQGDYGYTF | TGTGCCAGCAGCAAAGGGCGGCAGGGTGACTATGGCTACACCTTC
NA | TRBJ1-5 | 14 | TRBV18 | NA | CASSQAFRNQPQHF | TGTGCCAGCTCACAGGCTTTCCGCAATCAGCCCCAGCATTTT
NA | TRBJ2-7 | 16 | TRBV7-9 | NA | CASSLATLRLPYEQYF | TGTGCCAGCAGCTTAGCGACTCTCAGACTTCCCTACGAGCAGTACTTC
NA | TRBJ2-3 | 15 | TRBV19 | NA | CASSIYDRSSDTQYF | TGTGCCAGTAGTATTTATGACAGGTCGTCAGATACGCAGTATTTT
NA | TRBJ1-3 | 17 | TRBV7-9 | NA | CASSPRYSRGSGNTIYF | TGTGCCAGCAGCCCAAGATATTCCAGAGGCTCTGGAAACACCATATATTTT
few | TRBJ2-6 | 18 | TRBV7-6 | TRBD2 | CASSLAGRYLSGANVLTF | TGTGCCAGCAGCTTAGCCGGGAGGTACCTCTCTGGGGCCAACGTCCTGACTTTC
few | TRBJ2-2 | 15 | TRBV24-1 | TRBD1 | CATSDWTGDTGELFF | TGTGCCACCAGTGATTGGACAGGGGATACCGGGGAGCTGTTTTTT
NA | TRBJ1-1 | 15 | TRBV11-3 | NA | CASSLYGRPNTEAFF | TGTGCCAGCAGCTTATATGGCCGCCCGAACACTGAAGCTTTCTTT
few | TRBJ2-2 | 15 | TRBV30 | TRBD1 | CAWSPPGTVKGELFF | TGTGCCTGGAGCCCCCCCGGGACAGTCAAGGGGGAGCTGTTTTTT
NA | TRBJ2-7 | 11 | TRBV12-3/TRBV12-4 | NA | CASSQVGKQYF | TGTGCCAGCAGTCAAGTGGGCAAGCAGTACTTC
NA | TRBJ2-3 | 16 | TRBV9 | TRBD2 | CASSVPRRESTDTQYF | TGTGCCAGCAGCGTACCTCGGCGGGAGAGCACAGATACGCAGTATTTT
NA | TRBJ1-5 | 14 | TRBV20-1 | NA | CSARGRTADQPQHF | TGCAGTGCTAGAGGCAGGACAGCCGATCAGCCCCAGCATTTT
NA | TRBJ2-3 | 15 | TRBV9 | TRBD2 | CASSASSGGTDTQYF | TGTGCCAGCAGCGCGTCTAGCGGGGGGACAGATACGCAGTATTTT